These T cell receptor beta chains were read from a single sample in a study of a mutant IDH1 vaccine in newly diagnosed glioma. Their antigens are not known. Sequenced by immunoSEQ multiplex PCR; TCRdb stores in-frame clones only, minus some. The table shows about 41,000 clones, with 78% occurring only once. This sample comprised PBMCs, obtained from a glioma patient whose treatment included an IDH1 peptide vaccine. The source is a woman between 40 and 50 years old with glioma. Some clones in this sample may be carry-over from other donors' samples. Each CDR3 is given with its conserved first and last residue. D genes are given only for firm matches. Some rows mark clone size as missing; the rest say once, few, many or name a class of expanded clone.

clone_size	v_call	j_call	d_call	cdr3_nt	cdr3_aa
.	TRBV4-3	TRBJ2-3	.	TGCGCCAGCAGCCAAGATCGAGCCCAGGGTGTTGGTACGCAGTATTTT	CASSQDRAQGVGTQYF
.	TRBV11-2	TRBJ1-1	.	TGTGCCAGCAGCTCCCCCGGTGAAGCTTTCTTT	CASSSPGEAFF
.	TRBV29-1	TRBJ1-1	.	TGCAGCGTTGACCGTACAGGGCAAGCTTTCTTT	CSVDRTGQAFF
once	TRBV9	TRBJ2-1	.	TGTGCCAGCACCCCGGAGGCGGTCTCCTACAATGAGCAGTTCTTC	CASTPEAVSYNEQFF
.	TRBV7-9	TRBJ2-2	.	TGTGCCAGCAGCTTGAGTGCCGGGGAGCTGTTTTTT	CASSLSAGELFF
.	TRBV7-2	TRBJ2-5	.	TGTGCCAGCGGAAAAGGGGGGCAAGAGACCCAGTACTTC	CASGKGGQETQYF
.	TRBV5-1	TRBJ1-2	TRBD1	TGCGCCAGCAGCGACGGGACAGGGGGCTATGGCTACACCTTC	CASSDGTGGYGYTF
.	TRBV6-4	TRBJ2-3	.	TGTGCCAGCAGTCTAGACCGTACTAGCACAGATACGCAGTATTTT	CASSLDRTSTDTQYF
.	TRBV6-5	TRBJ2-7	.	TGTGCCAGCCGGAAAGGCGGTACCGAGCAGTACTTC	CASRKGGTEQYF
.	TRBV6-4	TRBJ2-7	.	TGTGCCAGCAGTGACAGGACCTACGAGCAGTACTTC	CASSDRTYEQYF
.	TRBV6-5	TRBJ2-5	TRBD1	TGTGCCAGTGGACAGGGGGGATCCCAAGAGACCCAGTACTTC	CASGQGGSQETQYF
.	TRBV7-3	TRBJ2-1	TRBD1	TGTGCCAGCAGCCCAAGGACAGGGGTAGATGAGCAGTTCTTC	CASSPRTGVDEQFF
.	TRBV5-6	TRBJ1-4	TRBD1	TGTGCCAGCAGCTCGCCAGGGGGCCCACGGAACGAAAAACTGTTTTTT	CASSSPGGPRNEKLFF
.	TRBV16	TRBJ1-1	.	TGTGCCAGCAGCCAAGTTCCCACTGAAGCTTTCTTT	CASSQVPTEAFF
few	TRBV6-5	TRBJ1-3	.	TGTGCCAGCAAATTCTCGGGCTTTGGAAACACCATATATTTT	CASKFSGFGNTIYF
.	TRBV11-2	TRBJ1-1	.	TGTGCCAGCAGCGAAGACAGTCCCATGAACACTGAAGCTTTCTTT	CASSEDSPMNTEAFF
.	TRBV25-1	TRBJ1-5	.	TGTGCCAGCAGCCTTTCAAGTGGCAATCAGCCCCAGCATTTT	CASSLSSGNQPQHF
.	TRBV19	TRBJ1-5	.	TGTGCCAGTAGTATAACCAGAAGCAATCAGCCCCAGCATTTT	CASSITRSNQPQHF
.	TRBV19	TRBJ1-3	.	TGTGCCAGTATGATGGGCTCTGGAAACACCATATATTTT	CASMMGSGNTIYF
.	TRBV6-5	TRBJ2-1	TRBD2	TGTGCCAGCAGCCTACTAGCGGGCTACAATGAGCAGTTCTTC	CASSLLAGYNEQFF
.	TRBV9	TRBJ2-1	.	TGTGCCAGCAGCCCAACCTCCTATGAGCAGTTCTTC	CASSPTSYEQFF
few	TRBV2	TRBJ1-1	TRBD1	TGTGCCAGCGTTCAGTCAGGGGGCTCCCCGGAAGGCTGGGCTGAAGCTTTCTTT	CASVQSGGSPEGWAEAFF
.	TRBV28	TRBJ1-1	.	TGTGCCAGCAGTATGAACACTGAAGCTTTCTTT	CASSMNTEAFF
few	TRBV5-1	TRBJ2-1	TRBD1	TGCGCCAGCAGCGGACCTCGGGACAGCAGCTCCTACAATGAGCAGTTCTTC	CASSGPRDSSSYNEQFF
.	TRBV6-5	TRBJ2-7	.	TGTGCCAGCAGTTACCATGGGGACGAGCAGTACTTC	CASSYHGDEQYF